This T cell receptor (beta chain) is from a study of cytomegalovirus exposure and HLA in healthy donors (dated by TCRdb to 2016 to 2017). Study-wide context: An earlier analysis of roughly 610 of the donors reported approximately 280 Gb of sequence data and 100 million to 120 million unique TCR beta sequences obtained from about 200 million T cells. Rather than drawing on any new phenotypic data, the later analysis identified candidate immune exposures from TCR beta sequences and the way those sequences occurred across donors. Every repertoire in the discovery cohort had been generated on one and the same sequencing platform. To predict cytomegalovirus infection status, the study brought together high-throughput TCR immunosequencing, statistical association of individual TCRs with disease status, and machine learning. Of the roughly 410 genotyped donors, roughly 76% were placed in the genetic ancestry cluster associated with self-reported Caucasian donors. Typing coverage differed by locus: A, B, C, DRB1 and DQB1 were typed in roughly 620-630 donors, DQA1 in about 510, DPA1 in 600 to 610, and DPB1 in around 440. In a later analysis, previously published TCR beta repertoires from about 670 donors were re-analyzed and high-resolution HLA genotyping was added so that TCR occurrence patterns could be studied. An early release that covered more than 550 HLA-typed donors contained around 330 gigabases of sequencing data and 80 million or so unique TCR sequences. The study aimed to test whether signatures of past pathogen exposure could be identified by cataloging public T cell receptors. Class I and class II HLA loci were covered by the typing at four-digit resolution. Using immunosequencing, the study profiled T cell repertoires from 666 subjects and related those repertoires to cytomegalovirus serostatus. Donor age, sex, ethnicity and CMV serostatus were compiled alongside the repertoire data. In a later genetic analysis, genome-wide SNP genotypes for about three fifths of the roughly 670 donors were used, and that subset was treated as a discovery cohort. A separate validation cohort of 100 to 150 different subjects was used in addition to the roughly 620-subject first cohort. On average, 235,054 unique TCR beta nucleotide sequences were sequenced per donor among 350 to 400 genotyped donors of the cohort, with about 17% of those sequences being non-productive. Several DR-DQ haplotypes were handled as single units for association and clustering because linkage in the cohort was strong. In an earlier analysis of roughly 540 of the donors, high-throughput TCR beta sequencing was used to judge whether each TCR beta V gene segment behaved as functional or pseudogenic. Points the paper makes about the study in general: In a later analysis, HLA-associated TCR beta chains showed more clonal expansion and lower generation probabilities than non-associated chains that were equally common. When HLA alleles, especially DR and DQ, strongly co-occurred, TCR associations were difficult to assign to individual alleles. Sequencing depth was assumed to be roughly uniform across donors in the presence/absence analyses, though that assumption may not hold. A later analysis found that most CMV-associated TCR beta chains appeared HLA-restricted, with HLA associations seemingly driven largely by CMV exposure. Correlated functional status among segregating V segments might reflect linkage disequilibrium, but an unknown experimental factor could not be ruled out. The authors suggested that the approach could potentially be generalized to other disease states and immunological phenotypes. A further reported finding was that TCR beta sequences accurately predicted the HLA-A and HLA-B alleles for most subjects in the first cohort. In the study, approximately 160 TCR beta chains were listed as associated with cytomegalovirus. The cohort was sequenced for TCR beta chains only, and without alpha or paired-chain data the features that could be detected were limited. Compared with the roughly 720-donor mean, donors in an Asian-associated ancestry cluster had fewer N-insertions in productive TCRs, according to a later genetic analysis. Most TCR sequences were observed very rarely across donors, whereas some public TCRs were present in many individuals. HLA typing was unavailable for some donors at each locus, so association tests used only the typed subset. Immune exposure information for the cohort was limited to CMV serostatus. The classifier was reported to diagnose cytomegalovirus status with high specificity and sensitivity in both the original cohort and the validation cohort. A few of the identified cytomegalovirus-associated TCR beta chains were confirmed in vitro to be specific for cytomegalovirus antigens. According to a later analysis, TCR association rates differed among HLA loci, with DRB1 alleles showing the most associated TCRs and HLA-C alleles showing the fewest. In a later analysis, several top co-occurrence clusters were reported to appear linked to parvovirus B19, influenza, CMV and Epstein-Barr virus. Some IMGT-functional V segments, including TRBV6-2 and TRBV6-3, could not be distinguished by the 87-base-pair reads and were therefore excluded. V-gene and J-gene trimming of TCR beta chains was associated with a missense DCLRE1C variant in a later genetic analysis, and the association was replicated in an independent cohort. Broadly in line with IMGT annotations, most TCR beta V segments showed up in productive rearrangements about 87% or about 30% of the time in an earlier analysis of 450 to 750 of the donors. Specific HLA alleles were associated with more than 15,000 TCR beta sequences at a false discovery rate of 0.05 in a later analysis. A group of highly shared sequence variants was considered likely to be a technical artifact of the sequencing pipeline. Approximately 18 rarely observed V segments, including chromosome 9 orphons, were excluded from the earlier analysis of about 600 of the donors because counts were too low.

Inclusive of the bounding cysteine and phenylalanine, the CDR3 is 16 residues long. Of all the DNA, just the CDR3 is kept, 48 bases in frame from base 1. CDR1 and CDR2 are drawn from the germline V gene: LGHNA, YNFKEQ. Deletion took 4 bases off V and 3 bases off J, with a span of 18 bases between the germline ends. In total, over 600 healthy bone marrow donors made up the cohort. Cohort members were all nominally healthy when sampled, although unrecorded immune exposures were likely present. The donor tested CMV seropositive and was one of the 289 seropositive cohort members. A peripheral blood sample was collected from each donor, and TCR beta sequencing was performed on peripheral blood mononuclear cells. Genomic DNA was extracted from the blood cell samples with the Qiagen DNeasy Blood Extraction Kit. Preparation of the library involved the immunoSEQ multiplex PCR assay. The multiplex PCR relied on a mix of 60 forward primers for TCR Vbeta segments and 13 reverse primers for TCR Jbeta segments. The CDR3 region of rearranged TCR beta genes was amplified from genomic DNA with a multiplex PCR assay. The Illumina HiSeq System was used to sequence the amplified TCR beta libraries as 87-base-pair reads. Regarding the original processing steps: In a later analysis, tens of millions of unique TCR beta chains were counted across the 650 to 750 repertoires, and about 10 million of these chains were shared by at least two donors. A nearest-neighbor algorithm error-corrected the raw reads and collapsed the reads into unique sequences, merging closely related sequences to remove PCR and sequencing errors. V, D and J gene segments were assigned by aligning CDR3 sequences to IMGT reference sequences. For a sequence to be retained, a match of at least six nucleotides to both a V gene segment and a J gene segment was required. Rearrangements were classified as productive when the CDR3 lacked stop codons and remained in frame with V and J, and all other rearrangements were classified as non-productive. CDR3 was defined by IMGT convention, running from the second conserved V-encoded cysteine to the conserved J-encoded phenylalanine. The earlier analysis of about 590 of the donors excluded sequences that lacked an unambiguous match to a single V gene segment. An earlier analysis of several hundred of the donors classified V segments as functional when productive rearrangements were above 56.7% and as segregating when the standard deviation between donors was above 5%. A statistical classification framework was developed to diagnose cytomegalovirus status using the catalog of TCR beta chain sequences. In a later analysis, V and J genes were assigned by comparing TCR nucleotide sequences against IMGT/GENE-DB human TR gene sequences. Using the TCRdist pipeline, a later analysis assigned CDR3 sequences along with most-parsimonious VDJ recombination scenarios. A later analysis defined each TCR beta chain by its CDR3 amino acid sequence plus V-gene family, and excluded reads lacking a unique V-gene family. A later analysis removed over 500 highly shared, low-generation-probability nucleotide sequences to deal with suspected cross-contamination and a sequencing artifact. In a later analysis, a clonal expansion index was calculated for each public chain from normalized within-repertoire ranks of inferred template counts. In a later analysis, generation probabilities were computed with a VDJ recombination model fitted to out-of-frame rearrangements, and the resulting probabilities were checked against IGoR. A later analysis scored TCR-TCR, TCR-HLA and TCR-CMV co-occurrence with hypergeometric tests, applying a repertoire-size bias correction to TCR pairs. In a later analysis, false discovery rates were estimated by permuting HLA or CMV assignments 20 times. In a later analysis, co-occurring TCRs were grouped using DBSCAN, with TCRdist sequence similarity added in when clustering inside HLA-allele-positive subsets. Repertoires with fewer than 30,000 or more than 120,000 public chains were left out of co-occurrence clustering, as were five repertoires with anomalous nucleotide sharing. TCRdb stores this immuneACCESS table with in-frame sequences only. Part of the clones is absent; in the studies checked, under half of the shortfall reflects unresolved V genes, and no reason is known for the rest. V and J calls and clone size follow that table, whereas D and trimming were derived from the DNA. For this sample there are 95,000 to 150,000 clones; 60% to 85% appear just once. The biggest ten clones account for 2.5% to 3.5% of the sample.

Worth noting for this clone: Its binding antigen is unknown. Qualities for individual bases were not recorded, and no much larger clone is one base off.

This TCR derives from a middle-aged woman in good health and CMV-seropositive. Recombination connected TRBV4-2 to TRBJ1-1; a confident D gene designation cannot be given. The specimen was PBMCs. The CDR3 protein is CASSPARGSVDTEAFF. At the DNA level, the sequence is TGTGCCAGCAGCCCTGCGCGGGGATCCGTCGACACTGAAGCTTTCTTT.